A single sample is the source of the 14 T cell receptor beta chains below, sequenced in a study of cytomegalovirus exposure and HLA in healthy donors. Vbeta (60) and Jbeta (13) primers were used in the PCR. Using immunoSEQ multiplex PCR, the repertoire was profiled, and TCRdb retains in-frame clones only, with some absent. The data contain roughly 180,000 clones, around 80% of them singletons. Sequences were obtained from PBMCs. These receptors were taken from a female donor in good health and CMV-seronegative.

The rearrangement links TRBV2 to TRBJ2-2; TRBD1 is a possible D gene (5 bases). CDR1 and CDR2 (germline): SNHLY, FYNNEI. The V and J ends lost 5 bases and 3 bases respectively, with 13 bases between them. This CDR3 is 15 amino acids long. The CDR3 DNA is TGTGCCAGCAGTATTTATATCAGGGACACCGGGGAGCTGTTTTTT. Translated: CASSIYIRDTGELFF.

The rearrangement links TRBV27 to TRBJ1-6; 8 positions agree with TRBD1. CDR1 is MNHEY, CDR2 SMNVEV, per germline (reference sequence). The CDR3 spans 15 residues. J lost 7 bases, V lost 4 bases, and 6 bases had no gene match. In DNA form, the CDR3 reads TGTGCCAGCAGTTCGGACAGGGTGGGGAATTCACCCCTCCACTTT. This gives the protein CASSSDRVGNSPLHF.

The J gene is TRBJ1-2, the V gene TRBV6-5; TRBD1 matches at 10 bases. There are 15 residues in the CDR3. Per the germline V gene, CDR1 is MNHEY and CDR2 is SVGAGI. Germline trimming cut 5 bases from V and 4 bases from J; bases unmatched to any gene: 7. The CDR3 nucleotides are TGTGCCAGCAGTCGGGGACAGGGGCCCCGCTATGGCTACACCTTC. Residues: CASSRGQGPRYGYTF.

Here the CDR3 reads CASSERGNEQFF. The DNA for the CDR3 is TGTGCCAGCAGTGAACGCGGCAATGAGCAGTTCTTC. This rearrangement joins TRBV6-1 to TRBJ2-1; D is ambiguous. V lost 2 bases and J 6 bases, leaving 5 bases between the germline ends. Germline loops: CDR1 MNHNS, CDR2 SASEGT. The CDR3 is made up of 12 amino acids.

This rearrangement joins TRBV4-3 to TRBJ1-4, with a possible D match to TRBD1 (5 bases). The CDR3 totals 16 residues. Trimming pared 0 bases from V and 5 bases from J, leaving 13 bases between. Germline loops: CDR1 LGHNA, CDR2 YSLEER. CDR3 in amino acids: CASSQEWVRGNEKLFF. In nucleotides, the CDR3 is TGCGCCAGCAGCCAAGAATGGGTACGGGGGAATGAAAAACTGTTTTTT.

The CDR3 region is CASSLAWGGGLNTEAFF. The CDR3 DNA is TGTGCCAGCAGCTTAGCTTGGGGCGGTGGGTTGAACACTGAAGCTTTCTTT. V usage is TRBV7-9 and J usage is TRBJ1-1; D possibly corresponds to TRBD1 (5 bases). The CDR3 has 17 amino acids. V was trimmed by 0 bases and J by 0 bases, leaving 14 bases between them. Per the germline V gene, CDR1 is SEHNR and CDR2 is FQNEAQ (reference sequence).

This chain uses TRBV7-9 with TRBJ2-3; no reliable D call. The V end was cut by 2 bases, the J end by 0 bases, with 6 bases between. In germline, CDR1 is SEHNR, CDR2 FQNEAQ (reference sequence). This CDR3 comprises 14 residues. The CDR3 sequence is CASSLTTSTDTQYF. As DNA, the CDR3 is TGTGCCAGCAGCTTAACCACTAGCACAGATACGCAGTATTTT.

The V gene is TRBV27, the J gene TRBJ1-2; 7 bases map to TRBD1. Germline assignment: CDR1 MNHEY and CDR2 SMNVEV (reference sequence). The CDR3 covers 15 residues. Trimming removed 5 bases from V and 5 bases from J; junction bases left unmatched: 11. The CDR3 here is CASSHYRGQTYGYTF. DNA for the CDR3: TGTGCCAGCAGTCATTACAGGGGACAGACTTATGGCTACACCTTC.

The chain has TRBV6-5 and TRBJ2-2; a possible D gene is TRBD1 (5 bases). This CDR3 is built from 14 residues. V was pared by 5 bases and J by 4 bases, with 11 bases between. CDR1 MNHEY and CDR2 SVGAGI come from the germline V gene. The CDR3 is CASSHRSVTGELFF. The CDR3, as DNA: TGTGCCAGCAGTCACAGGTCGGTCACCGGGGAGCTGTTTTTT.

V is TRBV20-1 and J is TRBJ2-1; D is possibly TRBD2 (6 bases). V was clipped by 3 bases and J by 6 bases, with 6 bases between them. CDR3 length: 11 amino acids. Germline CDR1 is DFQATT and CDR2 is SNEGSKA (reference sequence). The CDR3 DNA follows: TGCAGTGCTAGGGAGGGCAATGAGCAGTTCTTC. It yields the protein CSAREGNEQFF.

The V gene is TRBV5-4, the J gene TRBJ2-5; 8 bases agree with TRBD2. Trimming removed 4 bases from V and 9 bases from J; junction bases left unmatched: 17. Germline CDR1 SGHNT, CDR2 YYREEE (reference sequence). The CDR3 is 16 residues long. The CDR3 bases are TGTGCCAGCAGCCCGAACCCCGGGCTAGCGGGCATTCCCCAGTACTTC. Its translation is CASSPNPGLAGIPQYF.

This chain connects TRBV4-3 to TRBJ2-3; 7 bases line up with TRBD2. The CDR3 length is 16 residues. Germline V lookup: CDR1 LGHNA, CDR2 YSLEER. V shed 0 bases and J 4 bases; nucleotides not matched to a gene: 7. CDR3 sequence reads: CASSQDRAGVSDTQYF. Written as DNA, the CDR3 is TGCGCCAGCAGCCAAGATAGGGCGGGAGTCTCAGATACGCAGTATTTT.

This chain connects TRBV30 to TRBJ1-5; TRBD1 aligns across 8 bases. The ends lost 1 base at V and 1 base at J; junction bases unmatched: 6. CDR1 is GTSNPN, CDR2 SVGIG, per germline (reference sequence). The CDR3 is 16 amino acids. CDR3 in amino acids: CAWSARHRGSNQPQHF. The CDR3 nucleotides are TGTGCCTGGAGTGCCCGGCACAGGGGGAGCAATCAGCCCCAGCATTTT. Variable domain in full (rest from reference TRBV30 and TRBJ1-5): SQTIHQWPATLVQPVGSPLSLECTVEGTSNPNLYWYRQAAGRGLQLLFYSVGIGQISSEVPQNLSASRPQDRQFILSSKKLLLSDSGFYLCAWSARHRGSNQPQHFGDGTRLSIL.

The CDR3: CASSLTSALNQPQHF. In DNA form, the CDR3 reads TGTGCCAGCAGTTTAACCAGCGCCCTCAATCAGCCCCAGCATTTT. V usage is TRBV27 and J usage is TRBJ1-5; D gene unclear. Germline values: CDR1 MNHEY, CDR2 SMNVEV (reference sequence). The CDR3 runs to 15 residues. Trimming removed 2 bases at V and 3 bases at J, with 11 bases between.